These T cell receptor beta chains were read from a single sample in a study of blood T cell repertoires in COVID-19. TCRdb's table, derived via immunoSEQ multiplex PCR, lists solely in-frame clones and lacks some. Among about 250,000 clones listed, roughly 89% were seen once. Specimen: peripheral blood. All receptors derive from a woman in her 40s who had recovered from COVID-19. Both conserved end residues are part of each CDR3. The order of the fields is V gene, CDR3 length, clone size, D gene, J gene, CDR3 DNA, CDR3 protein. D genes are given only for firm matches. Rows may omit the clone size; those that give it use once, few, many or a size class.

V: TRBV11-2; length: 16; size: few; D: NA; J: TRBJ1-1; DNA: TGTGCCAGCAGCTTAGTGCGGGGACTAATGAACACTGAAGCTTTCTTT; CDR3: CASSLVRGLMNTEAFF
V: TRBV3-1/TRBV3-2; length: 16; size: once; D: NA; J: TRBJ2-7; DNA: TGTGCCAGCAGCCCCAAAAGAGGGCCTGAGGAGTACGAGCAGTACTTC; CDR3: CASSPKRGPEEYEQYF
V: TRBV7-2; length: 15; size: NA; D: NA; J: TRBJ1-6; DNA: TGTGCCAGCAGCTTAGGGCCGACGGACTACTCACCCCTCCACTTT; CDR3: CASSLGPTDYSPLHF
V: TRBV19; length: 17; size: NA; D: TRBD1; J: TRBJ1-1; DNA: TGTGCCAGTAGTTCCCGGACAGGGCGGGCGGCAAACACTGAAGCTTTCTTT; CDR3: CASSSRTGRAANTEAFF
V: TRBV6-5; length: 13; size: NA; D: NA; J: TRBJ1-1; DNA: TGTGCCAGCAGGCGGGGGCTAGGGACTGAAGCTTTCTTT; CDR3: CASRRGLGTEAFF
V: TRBV4-1; length: 16; size: NA; D: NA; J: TRBJ1-5; DNA: TGCGCCAGCAGCCCAGAGGACGGGCGGGGCAATCAGCCCCAGCATTTT; CDR3: CASSPEDGRGNQPQHF
V: TRBV6-5; length: 15; size: NA; D: TRBD1; J: TRBJ2-7; DNA: TGTGCCAGCAGCTTGGACAGGGCTGTCTCCTACGAGCAGTACTTC; CDR3: CASSLDRAVSYEQYF
V: TRBV28; length: 16; size: once; D: TRBD2; J: TRBJ2-2; DNA: TGTGCCAGCAGTACAGGTGGGACTAGTGATACCGGGGAGCTGTTTTTT; CDR3: CASSTGGTSDTGELFF
V: TRBV28; length: 13; size: NA; D: NA; J: TRBJ1-2; DNA: TGTGCCAGCAGCGGGGAGGGCAACTATGGCTACACCTTC; CDR3: CASSGEGNYGYTF
V: TRBV11-2; length: 15; size: many; D: NA; J: TRBJ2-7; DNA: TGTGCCAGCAGCTTTAACAGGGATCTCTCCTACGAGCAGTACTTC; CDR3: CASSFNRDLSYEQYF
V: TRBV2; length: 18; size: once; D: TRBD2; J: TRBJ2-2; DNA: TGTGCCAGCAGTCTGGGACTAGCGGGGGGCGCGAACACCGGGGAGCTGTTTTTT; CDR3: CASSLGLAGGANTGELFF
V: TRBV11-2; length: 14; size: NA; D: TRBD1; J: TRBJ1-5; DNA: TGTGCCAGCAGCACTCAGGGGGGCTATCAGCCCCAGCATTTT; CDR3: CASSTQGGYQPQHF
V: TRBV9; length: 16; size: once; D: TRBD1; J: TRBJ1-1; DNA: TGTGCCAGCAGCGTAGACGAAGGGACAGGGCATACTGAAGCTTTCTTT; CDR3: CASSVDEGTGHTEAFF
V: TRBV3-1/TRBV3-2; length: 17; size: NA; D: NA; J: TRBJ1-1; DNA: TGTGCCAGCAGCCAAGCCGCAGGGCGCGGAATGAACACTGAAGCTTTCTTT; CDR3: CASSQAAGRGMNTEAFF
V: TRBV11-2; length: 18; size: NA; D: TRBD2; J: TRBJ2-2; DNA: TGTGCCAGCAGCTTAGGCGTACTAGCGGGGGTTGACACCGGGGAGCTGTTTTTT; CDR3: CASSLGVLAGVDTGELFF
V: TRBV27; length: 14; size: NA; D: NA; J: TRBJ1-5; DNA: TGTGCCAGCAGTCCGGCGGGGCTTGGTCAGCCCCAGCATTTT; CDR3: CASSPAGLGQPQHF
V: TRBV30; length: 14; size: NA; D: NA; J: TRBJ1-6; DNA: TGTGCCTGGAGCCAGGGGCAGGGAAATTCACCCCTCCACTTT; CDR3: CAWSQGQGNSPLHF
V: TRBV5-6; length: 15; size: NA; D: NA; J: TRBJ2-2; DNA: TGTGCCAGCAGCTGGAGGCTGGTGGGGTCCGGGGAGCTGTTTTTT; CDR3: CASSWRLVGSGELFF